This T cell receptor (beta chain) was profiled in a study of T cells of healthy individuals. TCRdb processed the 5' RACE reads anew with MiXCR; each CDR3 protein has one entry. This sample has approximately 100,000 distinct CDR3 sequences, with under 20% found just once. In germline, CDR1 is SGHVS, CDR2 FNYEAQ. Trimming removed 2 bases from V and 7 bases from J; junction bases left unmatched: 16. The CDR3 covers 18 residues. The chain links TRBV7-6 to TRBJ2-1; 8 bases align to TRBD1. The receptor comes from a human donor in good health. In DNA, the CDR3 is TGTGCCAGCAGCTTACTCGGACAGGGCCCTGAATTGGTTAATGAGCAGTTCTTC. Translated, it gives CASSLLGQGPELVNEQFF.